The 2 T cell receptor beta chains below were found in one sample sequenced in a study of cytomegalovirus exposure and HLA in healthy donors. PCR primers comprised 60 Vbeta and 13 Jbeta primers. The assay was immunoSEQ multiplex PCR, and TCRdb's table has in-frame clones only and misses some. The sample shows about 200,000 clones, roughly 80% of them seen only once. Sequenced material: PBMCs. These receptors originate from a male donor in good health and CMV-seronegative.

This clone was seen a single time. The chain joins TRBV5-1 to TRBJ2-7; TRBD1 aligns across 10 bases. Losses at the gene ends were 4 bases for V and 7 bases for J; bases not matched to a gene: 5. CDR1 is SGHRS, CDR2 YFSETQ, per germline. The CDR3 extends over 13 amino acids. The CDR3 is CASSRGTGEEQYF. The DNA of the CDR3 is TGCGCCAGCAGCCGGGGGACAGGGGAAGAGCAGTACTTC. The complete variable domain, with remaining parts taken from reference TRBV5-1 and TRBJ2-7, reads KAGVTQTPRYLIKTRGQQVTLSCSPISGHRSVSWYQQTPGQGLQFLFEYFSETQRNKGNFPGRFSGRQFSNSRSEMNVSTLELGDSALYLCASSRGTGEEQYFGPGTRLTVT.

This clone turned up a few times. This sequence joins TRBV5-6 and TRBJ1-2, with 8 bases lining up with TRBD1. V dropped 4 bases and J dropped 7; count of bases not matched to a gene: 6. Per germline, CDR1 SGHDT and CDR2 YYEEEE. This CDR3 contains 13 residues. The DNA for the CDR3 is TGTGCCAGCAGCACCGGACAGGGACGTGGCTACACCTTC. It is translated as CASSTGQGRGYTF.